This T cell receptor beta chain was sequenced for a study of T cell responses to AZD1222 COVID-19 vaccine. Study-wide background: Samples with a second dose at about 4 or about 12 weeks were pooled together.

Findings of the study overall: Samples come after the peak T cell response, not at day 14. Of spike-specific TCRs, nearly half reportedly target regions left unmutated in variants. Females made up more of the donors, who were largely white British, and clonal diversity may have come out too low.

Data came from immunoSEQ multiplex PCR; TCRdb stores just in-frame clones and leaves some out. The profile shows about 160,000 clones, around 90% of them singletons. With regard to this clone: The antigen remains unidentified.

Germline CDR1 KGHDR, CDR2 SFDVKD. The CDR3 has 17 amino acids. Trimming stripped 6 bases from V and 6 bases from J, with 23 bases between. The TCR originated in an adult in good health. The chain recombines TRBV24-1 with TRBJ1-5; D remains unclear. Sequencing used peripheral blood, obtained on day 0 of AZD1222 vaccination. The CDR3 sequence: CATSRYGYTPGFQPQHF. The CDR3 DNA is TGTGCCACCAGTCGTTATGGGTATACCCCTGGCTTTCAGCCCCAGCATTTT.